This T cell receptor beta chain was identified in a study of beta chain features in type 1 diabetes. Study summary: Over all samples combined, fewer than 130,000,000 sorted cells were examined.

This clone was recorded a few times. Antigen specificity is unknown. Study observations and caveats: Within each of all four CD4+ subsets, Type 1 diabetes patients had TCRB CDR3s that were moderately but significantly shorter. Junctions at VDJ sites from type 1 diabetes patients had fewer insertions and more deletions.

Expressed TCRB transcripts got sequenced, as all isolated RNA was reverse transcribed. Naive, central memory and regulatory T cell samples averaged roughly 3.6 million immunoSEQ reads each. Measured with immunoSEQ multiplex PCR; TCRdb has only the in-frame clones, and not every one. Of roughly 330,000 clones in the sample, roughly 12% were seen once. This clonotype was sampled from a woman under 30 with type 1 diabetes. The specimen sequenced was naive CD4+ T cells from blood.

The CDR3 sequence is CASSNDLAGKETQYF. CDR3 nucleotides: TGTGCCAGCAGCAACGATTTGGCAGGGAAAGAGACCCAGTACTTC. The rearrangement links TRBV21-1 to TRBJ2-5; the D segment call TRBD1 is taken from the table without a DNA check. TRBV21-1 is reported as a pseudogene. This CDR3 has 15 amino acids.